The clone carrying this T cell receptor (beta chain) was counted between two and nine times. The antigen is unknown. The source of the sample is a study of identical twins. The CDR3 has 14 amino acids. In germline, CDR1 is GTSNPN, CDR2 SVGIG (reference sequence). The V end was cut by 0 bases, the J end by 7 bases, with 15 bases between. TCRdb analysed the 5' RACE reads with MiXCR anew, one entry per CDR3 protein. The table includes about 720,000 distinct CDR3 sequences, 15% to 20% detected once. Study-level results: Zero-insertion analyses could be partly confounded by invariant MAIT and iNKT cells. Excess sharing by twins proved weaker in beta out-of-frame sequences.

This sample was also put to use in a study of T cells expressing NK-cell markers. That investigation notes: Several donors' CD3+CD56-NKG2C+ cells were dominated by the same clonotypes. Specificity for HCMV among expanded NKG2C+ T cell clones was not established.

The J gene is TRBJ1-1, the V gene TRBV30; possibly TRBD1 for D (5 bases). This sequence originates from a woman under 30 in good health. The sequencing sample was made of PBMCs. The CDR3 reads CAWSVKRDLNEAFF. DNA for the CDR3: TGTGCCTGGAGTGTGAAAAGGGACCTGAATGAAGCTTTCTTT.